This is a list of T cell receptor beta chains from one sample in a study of blood T cell repertoires in COVID-19. Measured with immunoSEQ multiplex PCR; TCRdb has only the in-frame clones, and not every one. The data hold 200,000 or so clones, with 75% to 85% observed a single time. The sample taken for sequencing was PBMCs or T cells enriched from blood (not recorded which). These receptors all come from a woman aged 40 to 55 with acute COVID-19. Both conserved end residues are part of each CDR3. D genes are given only for firm matches. Not all rows give a size; the values are once, few, many and, for expanded clones, a class.

J gene | D gene | clone size | V gene | CDR3 length | CDR3 protein | CDR3 DNA
TRBJ2-7 | NA | NA | TRBV11-2 | 15 | CASSLRLSGLYEQYF | TGTGCCAGCAGCTTAAGACTATCTGGTCTCTACGAGCAGTACTTC
TRBJ2-1 | TRBD1 | NA | TRBV27 | 12 | CASRTGYNEQFF | TGTGCCAGCCGGACAGGGTACAATGAGCAGTTCTTC
TRBJ2-7 | NA | NA | TRBV5-6 | 15 | CASSLGGDGNYEQYF | TGTGCCAGCAGCTTGGGAGGAGACGGAAACTACGAGCAGTACTTC
TRBJ2-5 | NA | NA | TRBV28 | 15 | CASSYRLVGGETQYF | TGTGCCAGCAGTTACAGACTAGTCGGCGGGGAGACCCAGTACTTC
TRBJ1-1 | NA | NA | TRBV29-1 | 16 | CSVEDRSTGFLTEAFF | TGCAGCGTTGAAGATAGATCCACAGGGTTTTTGACTGAAGCTTTCTTT
TRBJ1-4 | NA | few | TRBV7-8 | 18 | CASSFNPSGDATNEKLFF | TGTGCCAGCAGCTTTAACCCCTCAGGGGATGCAACTAATGAAAAACTGTTTTTT
TRBJ1-1 | TRBD1 | NA | TRBV19 | 14 | CASSIETGITEAFF | TGTGCCAGTAGTATAGAGACAGGGATCACTGAAGCTTTCTTT
TRBJ2-7 | NA | NA | TRBV27 | 15 | CASSLFQGTTYEQYF | TGTGCCAGCAGTTTATTCCAGGGGACCACCTACGAGCAGTACTTC
TRBJ2-7 | TRBD1 | many | TRBV6-1 | 16 | CASSESHLDRAYEQYF | TGTGCCAGCAGTGAATCCCACTTGGACAGGGCCTACGAGCAGTACTTC
TRBJ1-5 | TRBD1 | NA | TRBV30 | 15 | CAWSYSGTGRQPQHF | TGTGCCTGGAGTTACTCCGGGACAGGGCGCCAGCCCCAGCATTTT
TRBJ1-1 | NA | NA | TRBV19 | 11 | CASTRLSEAFF | TGTGCCAGTACCCGGTTATCCGAAGCTTTCTTT
TRBJ1-5 | NA | NA | TRBV2 | 16 | CASSEGAEYSNQPQHF | TGTGCCAGCAGTGAAGGGGCAGAGTATAGCAATCAGCCCCAGCATTTT
TRBJ2-5 | TRBD2 | NA | TRBV18 | 14 | CASSLAGATETQYF | TGTGCCAGCTCACTAGCGGGAGCGACGGAGACCCAGTACTTC
TRBJ1-2 | TRBD1 | NA | TRBV13 | 14 | CASSSGTGDYGYTF | TGTGCCAGCAGCTCAGGGACAGGTGACTATGGCTACACCTTC
TRBJ1-1 | NA | NA | TRBV6-5 | 12 | CASSAGISEAFF | TGTGCCAGCAGCGCGGGGATATCTGAAGCTTTCTTT
TRBJ1-1 | NA | NA | TRBV7-3 | 15 | CASSLGGSGFTEAFF | TGTGCCAGCAGCCTCGGAGGGTCGGGATTCACTGAAGCTTTCTTT
TRBJ2-2 | NA | once | TRBV5-1 | 15 | CASSLVAGASGELFF | TGCGCCAGCAGCTTGGTAGCAGGGGCCAGCGGGGAGCTGTTTTTT
TRBJ1-1 | NA | many | TRBV29-1 | 11 | CSGGEQFKAFF | TGCAGCGGTGGAGAACAGTTTAAAGCTTTCTTT
TRBJ2-2 | NA | NA | TRBV7-8 | 15 | CASSLVVGPYGELFF | TGTGCCAGCAGCTTAGTTGTGGGCCCGTACGGGGAGCTGTTTTTT
TRBJ2-5 | TRBD1 | NA | TRBV3-1/TRBV3-2 | 15 | CASSGGTGAVETQYF | TGTGCCAGCAGCGGTGGGACAGGCGCGGTGGAGACCCAGTACTTC
TRBJ2-1 | NA | few | TRBV5-6 | 14 | CASSLDGSYNEQFF | TGTGCCAGCAGCTTGGACGGTTCCTACAATGAGCAGTTCTTC
TRBJ1-5 | TRBD1 | NA | TRBV28 | 12 | CATRGQNQPQHF | TGTGCGACAAGGGGGCAGAATCAGCCCCAGCATTTT
TRBJ2-2 | TRBD2 | NA | TRBV9 | 16 | CASSVGLAGITGELFF | TGTGCCAGCAGCGTAGGACTAGCGGGGATCACCGGGGAGCTGTTTTTT
TRBJ1-3 | NA | NA | TRBV7-8 | 15 | CASSRNQGIENTIYF | TGTGCCAGCAGCCGGAACCAGGGTATTGAGAACACCATATATTTT
TRBJ2-7 | NA | NA | TRBV6-2/TRBV6-3 | 12 | CASSYGRSEQYF | TGTGCCAGCAGTTACGGCCGTTCCGAGCAGTACTTC
TRBJ1-1 | NA | NA | TRBV9 | 13 | CASSVRTGTEAFF | TGTGCCAGCAGCGTCCGGACGGGGACTGAAGCTTTCTTT
TRBJ1-6 | NA | many | TRBV19 | 15 | CASVPSQGGNSPLHF | TGTGCCAGTGTGCCCTCACAGGGCGGGAATTCACCCCTCCACTTT
TRBJ1-3 | TRBD1 | NA | TRBV9 | 16 | CASSVQTGGVGNTIYF | TGTGCCAGCAGCGTACAAACAGGGGGAGTTGGAAACACCATATATTTT
TRBJ2-2 | TRBD1 | few | TRBV19 | 18 | CASSIVTGGGPNTGELFF | TGTGCCAGTAGTATAGTGACAGGGGGCGGCCCGAACACCGGGGAGCTGTTTTTT
TRBJ2-3 | TRBD2 | NA | TRBV15 | 15 | CATSRESGGLDTQYF | TGTGCCACCAGCAGAGAAAGCGGGGGCCTTGATACGCAGTATTTT
TRBJ1-1 | NA | NA | TRBV6-2/TRBV6-3 | 15 | CASSPYGGLNTEAFF | TGTGCCAGCAGCCCGTATGGAGGGTTGAACACTGAAGCTTTCTTT
TRBJ1-6 | NA | NA | TRBV28 | 18 | CASSPTGGARSYNSPLHF | TGTGCCAGCAGCCCTACGGGGGGGGCCCGGTCCTATAATTCACCCCTCCACTTT
TRBJ2-2 | TRBD2 | NA | TRBV4-3 | 19 | CASSQVPGLAGVDTGELFF | TGCGCCAGCAGCCAGGTCCCGGGACTAGCGGGAGTGGACACCGGGGAGCTGTTTTTT
TRBJ1-3 | NA | NA | TRBV4-3 | 15 | CASSQLGGWGNTIYF | TGCGCCAGCAGCCAGCTGGGGGGATGGGGAAACACCATATATTTT
TRBJ2-1 | TRBD2 | NA | TRBV3-1/TRBV3-2 | 14 | CASNSGNSYNEQFF | TGTGCCAGCAATAGCGGGAATTCCTACAATGAGCAGTTCTTC
TRBJ1-2 | NA | NA | TRBV29-1 | 11 | CSDTTDYGYTF | TGCAGCGACACGACAGATTATGGCTACACCTTC
TRBJ2-7 | NA | NA | TRBV28 | 11 | CASSLRYEQYF | TGTGCCAGCAGTTTGAGGTACGAGCAGTACTTC
TRBJ1-2 | NA | NA | TRBV30 | 14 | CAWALTYPLYGYTF | TGTGCCTGGGCCCTCACATATCCTCTCTATGGCTACACCTTC
TRBJ2-7 | TRBD2 | NA | TRBV6-2/TRBV6-3 | 13 | CASSYRGGQRQYF | TGTGCCAGCAGTTACCGGGGAGGGCAGAGGCAGTACTTC
TRBJ1-5 | NA | once | TRBV21-1 | 15 | CASSKSRRGPEPQHF | TGTGCCAGCAGCAAAAGTAGAAGGGGGCCGGAGCCCCAGCATTTT
TRBJ2-3 | TRBD2 | NA | TRBV28 | 15 | CASSLQREAGDTQYF | TGTGCCAGCAGTTTACAGCGGGAGGCCGGGGATACGCAGTATTTT
TRBJ2-5 | NA | NA | TRBV19 | 13 | CASSSNRAETQYF | TGTGCCAGTAGTTCCAACAGGGCAGAGACCCAGTACTTC
TRBJ2-7 | TRBD2 | NA | TRBV7-3 | 15 | CASSRNSGSSYEQYF | TGTGCCAGCAGCCGAAATAGCGGGAGTTCCTACGAGCAGTACTTC
TRBJ2-1 | TRBD1 | NA | TRBV7-9 | 15 | CASSPQGTVHNEQFF | TGTGCCAGCAGCCCACAGGGGACAGTGCACAATGAGCAGTTCTTC
TRBJ2-3 | NA | NA | TRBV19 | 14 | CASSPGTSTDTQYF | TGTGCCAGTAGTCCTGGGACTAGCACAGATACGCAGTATTTT
TRBJ1-1 | TRBD1 | once | TRBV28 | 16 | CASSPPRQGMNTEAFF | TGTGCCAGCAGTCCCCCCAGACAGGGGATGAACACTGAAGCTTTCTTT
TRBJ2-2 | TRBD2 | few | TRBV28 | 17 | CASSLLDWEGRSGELFF | TGTGCCAGCAGTTTATTAGATTGGGAGGGCCGTTCCGGGGAGCTGTTTTTT
TRBJ2-5 | TRBD1 | once | TRBV28 | 20 | CASSFSWVWTGKTEGETQYF | TGTGCCAGCAGTTTTTCCTGGGTCTGGACAGGAAAGACTGAAGGCGAGACCCAGTACTTC
TRBJ2-5 | TRBD1 | NA | TRBV7-3 | 14 | CASSSTGGEETQYF | TGTGCCAGCAGCTCCACAGGGGGCGAGGAGACCCAGTACTTC
TRBJ2-3 | NA | once | TRBV7-3 | 14 | CASSFGGAEDTQYF | TGTGCCAGCAGCTTTGGCGGGGCCGAAGATACGCAGTATTTT
TRBJ2-1 | NA | NA | TRBV7-9 | 14 | CASSPPPAGNEQFF | TGTGCCAGCAGCCCCCCCCCGGCGGGGAATGAGCAGTTCTTC
TRBJ2-7 | NA | NA | TRBV5-6 | 15 | CASSGGTALLYEQYF | TGTGCCAGCAGCGGGGGCACGGCACTCCTCTACGAGCAGTACTTC